Here is one T cell receptor beta chain with its context. Its target is unknown. The primer mix had 60 Vbeta and 13 Jbeta primers. Sequenced by immunoSEQ multiplex PCR; TCRdb stores in-frame clones only, minus some. The repertoire holds some 160,000 clones, roughly 82% seen once, with roughly 6.7% in the top ten. The sample comes from a study of cytomegalovirus exposure and HLA in healthy donors. The junction had 6 bases not matched to a gene; V was cut back by 1 base and J by 4 bases. Germline CDR1 SGHKS, CDR2 YYEKEE (reference sequence). The CDR3 has 15 residues. The study, taken as a whole, reports: Being productive about 90% or about 30% of the time was typical of most TCR beta V segments in an earlier analysis.

The source of this sequence is a man aged 50-60 years in good health and CMV-seropositive. The rearrangement uses TRBV5-5 and TRBJ1-1; the match to TRBD1 covers 8 bases. The sequenced sample was PBMCs. CDR3 protein: CASSLRRTGLTEAFF. CDR3 sequence (DNA): TGTGCCAGCAGCTTGCGCCGGACAGGGCTCACTGAAGCTTTCTTT. Full variable domain (remainder filled in from reference TRBV5-5 and TRBJ1-1): DAGVTQSPTHLIKTRGQQVTLRCSPISGHKSVSWYQQVLGQGPQFIFQYYEKEERGRGNFPDRFSARQFPNYSSELNVNALLLGDSALYLCASSLRRTGLTEAFFGQGTRLTVV.